The clone carrying this T cell receptor beta chain has a single count. One entry per CDR3 protein, called by TCRdb with MiXCR from the 5' RACE reads. Counted here are 310,000 or so distinct CDR3 sequences, 6.8% occurring once; the ten biggest clones make up roughly a sixth. V was pared by 6 bases and J by 5 bases, with 11 bases between. The germline gives CDR1 SNHLY, CDR2 FYNNEI. This CDR3 contains 13 residues. The sample originates from a study of T cells after yellow fever vaccination. The receptor was isolated from a young man who received the YFV17D yellow fever vaccine. The rearrangement joins TRBV2 to TRBJ1-5; a weak D match, TRBD1 (6 bases). The specimen comprised PBMCs, sampled more than 40 days after the first yellow fever vaccination. The CDR3, as DNA: TGTGCCAGCAGACAGGGTCGTGATCAGCCCCAGCATTTT. Its translation is CASRQGRDQPQHF. Together with reference TRBV2 and TRBJ1-5, the CDR3 gives the full variable domain: EPEVTQTPSHQVTQMGQEVILRCVPISNHLYFYWYRQILGQKVEFLVSFYNNEISEKSEIFDDQFSVERPDGSNFTLKIRSTKLEDSAMYFCASRQGRDQPQHFGDGTRLSIL.